The rows below give T cell receptor beta chains drawn from one sample of a study of vaccination and CD4 T cells after COVID-19. Using its own MiXCR run on the PCR reads, TCRdb lists one record per CDR3 protein. The sample yields about 30,000 distinct CDR3 sequences, roughly 50% seen once. The specimen was CD4+ T cells from blood, collected about 7 months after SARS-CoV-2 vaccination. These receptors were collected from a human donor who had recovered from COVID-19. The CDR3 runs from the conserved cysteine through the conserved F or W. D genes are given only for firm matches. Some rows have no size entry. The others give once, few or many, or a class for an expanded clone.

clone_size: -; j_call: TRBJ2-5; d_call: -; v_call: TRBV24-1; cdr3_nt: TGTGCCACCAGTGATCCTACGGGGGACCAGTACTTC; cdr3_aa: CATSDPTGDQYF
clone_size: -; j_call: TRBJ2-3; d_call: TRBD1; v_call: TRBV7-3; cdr3_nt: TGTGCCAGCAGCTGGGACAGGGGGCGCACAGATACGCAGTATTTT; cdr3_aa: CASSWDRGRTDTQYF
clone_size: -; j_call: TRBJ1-2; d_call: TRBD1; v_call: TRBV12-3/TRBV12-4; cdr3_nt: TGTGCCAGCGGGAGGGACAGCTATGGCTACACCTTC; cdr3_aa: CASGRDSYGYTF
clone_size: -; j_call: TRBJ2-7; d_call: TRBD2; v_call: TRBV20-1; cdr3_nt: TGCAGTGCTAGAATTCCGGGAGGCACCCTCTCCTACGAGCAGTACTTC; cdr3_aa: CSARIPGGTLSYEQYF
clone_size: -; j_call: TRBJ2-7; d_call: TRBD2; v_call: TRBV20-1; cdr3_nt: TGCAGTGCCGAGCCTAGCGGGGCCTACGAGCAGTACTTC; cdr3_aa: CSAEPSGAYEQYF
clone_size: -; j_call: TRBJ2-1; d_call: TRBD2; v_call: TRBV6-2/TRBV6-3; cdr3_nt: TGTGCCAGCACCCACCTCGCGGGAGGCCGAATGCCGTTCTTC; cdr3_aa: CASTHLAGGRMPFF
clone_size: few; j_call: TRBJ2-7; d_call: -; v_call: TRBV6-2/TRBV6-3; cdr3_nt: TGTGCCAGCAGTTACGAGTGGATTACCTTTAGGACAGGGGGGACTAGCGACGAGCAGTACTTC; cdr3_aa: CASSYEWITFRTGGTSDEQYF
clone_size: -; j_call: TRBJ1-5; d_call: -; v_call: TRBV6-2/TRBV6-3; cdr3_nt: TGTGCCAGCAGTTACACTGTTACAGCTCCCAATCAGCCCCAGCATTTT; cdr3_aa: CASSYTVTAPNQPQHF
clone_size: -; j_call: TRBJ1-5; d_call: -; v_call: TRBV7-8; cdr3_nt: TGTGCCAGCAGCGTCCACAGGGTCGGTCAGCCCCAGCATTTT; cdr3_aa: CASSVHRVGQPQHF
clone_size: few; j_call: TRBJ2-5; d_call: -; v_call: TRBV20-1; cdr3_nt: TGCAGTGCAGCGGGACAAACACAAGAGACCCAGTACTTC; cdr3_aa: CSAAGQTQETQYF
clone_size: once; j_call: TRBJ1-2; d_call: -; v_call: TRBV2; cdr3_nt: TGTGCCAGCAGTGACAGAATCTATGGCTACACCTTC; cdr3_aa: CASSDRIYGYTF
clone_size: few; j_call: TRBJ1-5; d_call: TRBD1; v_call: TRBV20-1; cdr3_nt: TGCAGTGCTAGAGCATCCGGTAGAGGACAGGGCACCCAGCCCCAGCATTTT; cdr3_aa: CSARASGRGQGTQPQHF
clone_size: -; j_call: TRBJ2-7; d_call: TRBD2; v_call: TRBV20-1; cdr3_nt: TGCAGTGCTAAACTTCCGGGAGGGCCCTCGGGGGAGCAGTACTTC; cdr3_aa: CSAKLPGGPSGEQYF
clone_size: few; j_call: TRBJ2-6; d_call: -; v_call: TRBV28; cdr3_nt: TGTGCCAGCAGGGACCCGGGGGCATCTGGGGCCAACGTCCTGACTTTC; cdr3_aa: CASRDPGASGANVLTF
clone_size: few; j_call: TRBJ2-2; d_call: -; v_call: TRBV7-2; cdr3_nt: TGTGCCAGCAGCTTAGCCACGGCGGCCGGGGAGCTGTTTTTT; cdr3_aa: CASSLATAAGELFF
clone_size: few; j_call: TRBJ1-5; d_call: -; v_call: TRBV6-1; cdr3_nt: TGTGCCAGCAAGAACAGGGTTTCTGGCAATCAGCCCCAGCATTTT; cdr3_aa: CASKNRVSGNQPQHF
clone_size: -; j_call: TRBJ2-1; d_call: -; v_call: TRBV7-9; cdr3_nt: TGTGCCAGCAGCCCTCAACGGGGCGGCTCCTACAATGAGCAGTTCTTC; cdr3_aa: CASSPQRGGSYNEQFF
clone_size: few; j_call: TRBJ2-5; d_call: -; v_call: TRBV27; cdr3_nt: TGTGCCAGCAGTTCCACCCCGGGGAATGTTGAGACCCAGTACTTC; cdr3_aa: CASSSTPGNVETQYF
clone_size: -; j_call: TRBJ1-5; d_call: TRBD1; v_call: TRBV7-8; cdr3_nt: TGTGCCAGCAGCTTAGCTCAGACAGGGAACGATCAGCCCCAGCATTTT; cdr3_aa: CASSLAQTGNDQPQHF
clone_size: -; j_call: TRBJ1-5; d_call: -; v_call: TRBV28; cdr3_nt: TGTGCCAGCAGTTTATCCGTCGTTGTGGTTAGCAATCAGCCCCAGCATTTT; cdr3_aa: CASSLSVVVVSNQPQHF
clone_size: -; j_call: TRBJ2-1; d_call: -; v_call: TRBV6-1; cdr3_nt: TGTGCCAGCAGTAAGGGAGAGCACAATGAGCAGTTCTTC; cdr3_aa: CASSKGEHNEQFF
clone_size: -; j_call: TRBJ2-7; d_call: TRBD1; v_call: TRBV20-1; cdr3_nt: TGCAGTAAAGAGGACAGGTCCTACGAGCAGTACTTC; cdr3_aa: CSKEDRSYEQYF
clone_size: -; j_call: TRBJ2-1; d_call: TRBD2; v_call: TRBV28; cdr3_nt: TGTGCCAGCACCTCCCGGGGGGGGGAGACCTACAATGAGCAGTTCTTC; cdr3_aa: CASTSRGGETYNEQFF
clone_size: -; j_call: TRBJ1-5; d_call: -; v_call: TRBV20-1; cdr3_nt: TGCAGTGCCAGACATGGGGGCAATCAGCCCCAGCATTTT; cdr3_aa: CSARHGGNQPQHF
clone_size: few; j_call: TRBJ2-5; d_call: -; v_call: TRBV10-1; cdr3_nt: TGCGCCAGCAGTGAAGGGACAACCCAGTACTTC; cdr3_aa: CASSEGTTQYF
clone_size: large; j_call: TRBJ1-2; d_call: -; v_call: TRBV20-1; cdr3_nt: TGCAGTGCTAGAAAGGGGAGTTATGGCTACACCTTC; cdr3_aa: CSARKGSYGYTF
clone_size: few; j_call: TRBJ2-1; d_call: TRBD2; v_call: TRBV27; cdr3_nt: TGTGCCAGCAGTCCAACTAGCGGGAGGGATCATGAGCAGTTCTTC; cdr3_aa: CASSPTSGRDHEQFF
clone_size: -; j_call: TRBJ2-2; d_call: TRBD1; v_call: TRBV6-4; cdr3_nt: TGTGCCATCCGCAGGGGGACCGGGGAGCTGTTTTTT; cdr3_aa: CAIRRGTGELFF
clone_size: few; j_call: TRBJ1-5; d_call: -; v_call: TRBV19; cdr3_nt: TGTGCCAGTAGTGTTAGGACAGAAGTGCCTCAGCCCCAGCATTTT; cdr3_aa: CASSVRTEVPQPQHF
clone_size: few; j_call: TRBJ2-3; d_call: -; v_call: TRBV7-8; cdr3_nt: TGTGCCAGCAGCTTAGCTCAGGGGAACACAGATACGCAGTATTTT; cdr3_aa: CASSLAQGNTDTQYF
clone_size: -; j_call: TRBJ2-1; d_call: TRBD2; v_call: TRBV10-3; cdr3_nt: TGTGCCATCAGTGCCTTGATAGCGACTAGCGCCGACGATCGTGAGCAGTTCTTC; cdr3_aa: CAISALIATSADDREQFF
clone_size: -; j_call: TRBJ2-7; d_call: TRBD2; v_call: TRBV6-1; cdr3_nt: TGTGCCAGCGGTGGCGGGAGGGCTTACGAGCAGTACTTC; cdr3_aa: CASGGGRAYEQYF
clone_size: -; j_call: TRBJ2-5; d_call: -; v_call: TRBV20-1; cdr3_nt: TGCAGTGCTAGGAGAAATAGGGGGGGTTTACAAGAGACCCAGTACTTC; cdr3_aa: CSARRNRGGLQETQYF
clone_size: few; j_call: TRBJ2-2; d_call: TRBD2; v_call: TRBV6-1; cdr3_nt: TGTGCCAGCAGACGACTAGCGGACACCGGGGAGCTGTTTTTT; cdr3_aa: CASRRLADTGELFF
clone_size: -; j_call: TRBJ1-6; d_call: TRBD1; v_call: TRBV5-1; cdr3_nt: TGCGCCAGCAGCACAAGGACAGGGATGGATTCACCCCTCCACTTT; cdr3_aa: CASSTRTGMDSPLHF
clone_size: -; j_call: TRBJ1-1; d_call: TRBD1; v_call: TRBV5-4; cdr3_nt: TGTGCCAGCAGCTCTCCCGCCGGGACAGCGAACACTGAAGCTTTCTTT; cdr3_aa: CASSSPAGTANTEAFF